The rows below give T cell receptor beta chains drawn from one sample of a study of blood T cells in healthy people across ages. TCRdb used MiXCR to reprocess the 5' RACE reads, holding one entry per CDR3 protein. The repertoire holds hundreds of thousands of distinct CDR3 sequences, with approximately 29% as singletons. Specimen: blood. The receptors derive from a woman of 80 years or more in good health. The CDR3 runs from the conserved cysteine through the conserved F or W. D genes are given only for firm matches. Clone size is given for some rows only: seen once, a few or many times, or a class if the clone is expanded.

clone_size | j_call | v_call | d_call | cdr3_aa | cdr3_nt
many | TRBJ2-2 | TRBV28 | NA | CASSLGRSGELFF | TGTGCCAGCAGTTTAGGGCGTTCCGGGGAGCTGTTTTTT
NA | TRBJ2-1 | TRBV7-2 | NA | CASSLVGLGRQLAEQFF | TGTGCCAGCAGCTTAGTCGGTCTGGGACGGCAGCTGGCTGAGCAGTTCTTC
many | TRBJ2-7 | TRBV5-1 | NA | CASSGGLNYEQYF | TGCGCCAGCAGCGGGGGACTGAACTACGAGCAGTACTTC
NA | TRBJ2-5 | TRBV5-1 | TRBD1 | CASSPGTAQETQYF | TGTGCCAGCAGCCCCGGGACAGCACAAGAGACCCAGTACTTC
NA | TRBJ1-1 | TRBV28 | TRBD1 | CASSQKQGLNTEAFF | TGTGCCAGCAGCCAGAAACAGGGGCTGAACACTGAAGCTTTCTTT
NA | TRBJ1-2 | TRBV6-2/TRBV6-3 | TRBD1 | CASTGTALNYGYTF | TGTGCCAGCACTGGGACAGCCCTTAACTATGGCTACACCTTC
many | TRBJ2-5 | TRBV24-1 | TRBD1 | CATSAGTGGPETQYF | TGTGCCACCAGTGCCGGGACAGGGGGCCCAGAGACCCAGTACTTC
many | TRBJ2-3 | TRBV20-1 | NA | CSANSPSTDTQYF | TGCAGTGCTAACAGCCCCAGCACAGATACGCAGTATTTT
NA | TRBJ2-7 | TRBV6-5 | NA | CASSYSRAGYDNEQYF | TGTGCCAGCAGTTACTCGAGGGCAGGGTATGACAATGAGCAGTACTTC
many | TRBJ1-2 | TRBV2 | NA | CASSPHRLGYGYTF | TGTGCCAGCAGTCCCCACAGGCTAGGGTATGGCTACACCTTC
NA | TRBJ2-6 | TRBV2 | TRBD1 | CAIGQGAISGANVLTF | TGTGCCATCGGACAGGGGGCAATCTCTGGGGCCAACGTCCTGACTTTC
many | TRBJ2-1 | TRBV9 | TRBD2 | CASSLTSGGVNEQFF | TGTGCCAGCAGCCTCACTAGCGGGGGGGTCAATGAGCAGTTCTTC
few | TRBJ2-5 | TRBV3-1 | NA | CASSQDLGAYEQYF | TGTGCCAGCAGCCAAGATCTTGGAGCCTATGAGCAGTACTTC
NA | TRBJ1-2 | TRBV7-2 | TRBD1 | CASSLDREGYTF | TGTGCCAGCAGCCTAGACAGGGAGGGCTACACCTTC
many | TRBJ2-7 | TRBV6-1 | NA | CASRGGLRAREQYF | TGTGCCAGCAGAGGAGGGCTAAGAGCTCGAGAGCAGTACTTC
NA | TRBJ2-6 | TRBV5-6 | NA | CASSLDGGGANVLTF | TGTGCCAGCAGCTTGGATGGGGGGGGGGCCAACGTCCTGACTTTC
NA | TRBJ2-5 | TRBV20-1 | TRBD1 | CSPSQGTAETQYF | TGCAGCCCTTCACAGGGGACGGCGGAGACCCAGTACTTC
many | TRBJ2-1 | TRBV10-3 | TRBD2 | CAISGGGFYNEQFF | TGTGCCATCAGTGGCGGGGGGTTCTACAATGAGCAGTTCTTC
many | TRBJ2-1 | TRBV29-1 | TRBD1 | CSVRTGGDNEQFF | TGCAGCGTTCGGACAGGGGGGGACAATGAGCAGTTCTTC
many | TRBJ2-3 | TRBV2 | TRBD2 | CASSKGLAESTDTQYF | TGTGCCAGCAGTAAAGGACTAGCGGAGAGCACAGATACGCAGTATTTT
many | TRBJ2-7 | TRBV4-1 | NA | CASSPRTEIHEQYF | TGCGCCAGCAGCCCACGGACAGAGATCCACGAGCAGTACTTC
NA | TRBJ1-4 | TRBV5-1 | NA | CASSPPDTRRANEKLFF | TGCGCCAGCAGCCCGCCGGACACGCGAAGGGCTAATGAAAAACTGTTTTTT
NA | TRBJ2-2 | TRBV5-1 | TRBD1 | CASSTGGASGELFF | TGCGCCAGCAGTACAGGGGGCGCGAGCGGGGAGCTGTTTTTT
NA | TRBJ2-6 | TRBV7-3 | TRBD1 | CASSPGTGQAGANVRTF | TGTGCCAGCAGCCCCGGGACAGGTCAAGCTGGGGCCAACGTCCGGACTTTC
NA | TRBJ2-7 | TRBV7-6 | NA | CASSWGAGYEQYF | TGTGCCAGCAGCTGGGGGGCAGGCTACGAGCAGTACTTC
NA | TRBJ2-1 | TRBV29-1 | NA | CSVNSREAYNEQFF | TGCAGCGTTAATTCGCGGGAAGCCTACAATGAGCAGTTCTTC
NA | TRBJ1-2 | TRBV30 | TRBD1 | CAWSPWTGGDYGYTF | TGTGCCTGGAGTCCTTGGACAGGGGGGGACTATGGCTACACCTTC
many | TRBJ1-5 | TRBV20-1 | NA | CSARDPFLSNQPQHF | TGCAGTGCTAGAGATCCATTTTTGAGCAATCAGCCCCAGCATTTT
many | TRBJ2-1 | TRBV7-2 | TRBD2 | CASSPLAGGEQFF | TGTGCCAGCAGCCCTCTAGCGGGGGGTGAGCAGTTCTTC